Listed here are 14 T cell receptor beta chains from one sample, sequenced in a study of blood T cell repertoires in COVID-19. Assay used: immunoSEQ multiplex PCR; TCRdb lists only in-frame clones, some missing. Among over 250,000 clones listed, 75% to 90% were seen once. Sequencing was performed on peripheral blood. Source of these receptors: a woman between 65 and 79 years old with acute or convalescent COVID-19.

The chain recombines TRBV4-1 with TRBJ1-5; no firm D call. CDR3 size: 15 residues. Germline loops: CDR1 MGHRA, CDR2 YSYEKL. V lost 4 bases, J lost 3 bases, and 13 bases lay in between. CDR3 loop: CASSPANRFNQPQHF. In DNA form, the CDR3 reads TGCGCCAGCAGCCCTGCGAATCGTTTCAATCAGCCCCAGCATTTT.

J is TRBJ2-1 and V is TRBV11-2, with D tentatively TRBD2 (6 bases). In germline, CDR1 is SGHAT, CDR2 FQNNGV. The CDR3 contains 16 residues. V was trimmed by 5 bases and J by 6 bases, leaving 20 bases between them. CDR3 sequence: CASSIRRGRGINEQFF. The CDR3 DNA sequence: TGTGCCAGCAGCATCAGGCGGGGCCGGGGGATCAATGAGCAGTTCTTC. Combining the CDR3 with reference TRBV11-2 and TRBJ2-1 gives the whole variable domain EAGVAQSPRYKIIEKRQSVAFWCNPISGHATLYWYQQILGQGPKLLIQFQNNGVVDDSQLPKDRFSAERLKGVDSTLKIQPAKLEDSAVYLCASSIRRGRGINEQFFGPGTRLTVL.

The chain uses TRBV4-2 and TRBJ1-1; TRBD1 aligns across 9 bases. With 1 base clipped from V and 0 bases from J, the junction kept 6 bases outside the gene matches. The CDR3 is 17 amino acids. CDR1 LGHNA and CDR2 YNFKEQ come from the germline V gene. CDR3 sequence reads: CASSQGQGESMNTEAFF. Here the CDR3 DNA reads TGTGCCAGCAGCCAAGGACAGGGGGAAAGTATGAACACTGAAGCTTTCTTT.

This chain uses TRBV11-2 with TRBJ1-6, with a weak D call TRBD1 (5 bases). The CDR3 runs 15 residues. V was shortened by 0 bases and J by 6 bases, with 9 bases between the two germline ends. CDR1 is SGHAT and CDR2 is FQNNGV in the germline V gene. This chain's CDR3 is CASSLEHRTNSPLHF. The CDR3 region has the DNA TGTGCCAGCAGCTTAGAGCACAGGACTAATTCACCCCTCCACTTT.

V gene TRBV9 combines with J gene TRBJ1-6, with a tentative D call TRBD1 (5 bases). Germline values: CDR1 SGDLS, CDR2 YYNGEE. The CDR3 spans 16 residues. V lost 4 bases, J lost 6 bases, and 17 bases lay in between. The CDR3 here is CASSPGHIAINSPLHF. The CDR3, as DNA: TGTGCCAGCAGCCCCGGACACATAGCAATTAATTCACCCCTCCACTTT.

This chain links TRBV13 with TRBJ1-2; weak D call: TRBD1 (6 bases). The ends were cut back, 4 bases at V and 4 bases at J, with 13 bases in the middle. This CDR3 spans 14 amino acids. CDR1 and CDR2 (germline): PRHDT, FYEKMQ (reference sequence). In DNA form, the CDR3 reads TGTGCCAGCAGCTACCTTGGACAGCCCTATGGCTACACCTTC. Protein product: CASSYLGQPYGYTF.

This sequence joins TRBV3-1 (or the pseudogene TRBV3-2) and TRBJ1-2; TRBD1 aligns across 9 bases. CDR3 length equals 16 residues. CDR1 LGHDT and CDR2 YNNKEL come from the germline V gene (reference sequence). V trimming: 4 bases; J trimming: 8 bases; junction bases outside the gene matches: 14. CDR3 amino acids: CASSPHNLQGAGGYTF. CDR3 DNA: TGTGCCAGCAGCCCTCACAACCTACAGGGGGCAGGGGGCTACACCTTC.

This clone was picked up a small number of times. This chain joins TRBV12-3 or TRBV12-4 and TRBJ2-7; D not resolved. CDR3 length: 12 residues. The V gene lost 6 bases and the J gene lost 2 bases, with 8 bases spanning the gap. The CDR3 DNA reads TGTGCCAGCAGGGGCAGGACCTACGAGCAGTACTTC. Translating gives CASRGRTYEQYF.

V usage is TRBV24-1 and J usage is TRBJ2-1, with D possibly TRBD1 on 5 matching bases. This CDR3 comprises 15 residues. Per germline, CDR1 KGHDR and CDR2 SFDVKD. Trimming cost V 10 bases and J 5 bases, with 20 bases left between them. The CDR3 DNA reads as TGTGCCACTCCCGAACAGGTCGAACCTCACAATGAGCAGTTCTTC. The encoded protein is CATPEQVEPHNEQFF.

This rearrangement joins TRBV12-5 to TRBJ2-5; 7 bases line up with TRBD1. The germline gives CDR1 LGHNT, CDR2 FRNRAP. The V segment lost 3 bases and the J segment 5 bases; nucleotides outside the gene matches: 9. The CDR3 consists of 15 residues. CDR3: CASGLGSVGGETQYF. In DNA, the CDR3 is TGTGCTAGTGGTTTAGGATCAGTAGGGGGCGAGACCCAGTACTTC.

V is TRBV30 and J is TRBJ2-3; the match to TRBD2 covers 10 bases. CDR3 length: 15 residues. Looked up from germline, CDR1 is GTSNPN and CDR2 is SVGIG (reference sequence). Trimming removed 0 bases from V and 6 bases from J; junction bases left unmatched: 6. CDR3 nucleotides: TGTGCCTGGAGTGTAGCGGGGGGGCCGCGGGATACGCAGTATTTT. This sequence encodes CAWSVAGGPRDTQYF.

Comment on this clone: Other DNA sequences in the sample encode the same CDR3. The gene calls are TRBV5-1 and TRBJ1-4; 7 bases line up with TRBD1. The ends lost 2 bases at V and 5 bases at J; junction bases unmatched: 3. CDR1 and CDR2 from the germline V gene are SGHRS and YFSETQ. The CDR3 has 14 residues. CDR3 loop: CASSLRGQNEKLFF. The DNA for the CDR3 is TGCGCCAGCAGCTTACGGGGACAGAATGAAAAACTGTTTTTT.

This chain connects TRBV5-1 to TRBJ1-1, with a weak D call TRBD1 (5 bases). This CDR3 has 14 residues. Trimming removed 0 bases at V and 5 bases at J, with 11 bases between. The germline CDR1 and CDR2 sequences are SGHRS and YFSETQ. CDR3 amino acids: CASSLEVGRTEAFF. CDR3 nucleotide sequence: TGCGCCAGCAGCTTGGAAGTGGGGCGGACTGAAGCTTTCTTT. The whole variable domain, remainder taken from reference TRBV5-1 and TRBJ1-1, is KAGVTQTPRYLIKTRGQQVTLSCSPISGHRSVSWYQQTPGQGLQFLFEYFSETQRNKGNFPGRFSGRQFSNSRSEMNVSTLELGDSALYLCASSLEVGRTEAFFGQGTRLTVV.

This clone was detected once. The chain has TRBV11-2 and TRBJ2-6, with D unresolved. The CDR3 runs 15 residues. Germline CDR1 and CDR2: SGHAT and FQNNGV. Between the trimmed V and J ends, which lost 0 bases and 2 bases, there was a span of 5 bases. CDR3 coding DNA: TGTGCCAGCAGCTTAGAAGTAGCTGGGGCCAACGTCCTGACTTTC. Translation: CASSLEVAGANVLTF.